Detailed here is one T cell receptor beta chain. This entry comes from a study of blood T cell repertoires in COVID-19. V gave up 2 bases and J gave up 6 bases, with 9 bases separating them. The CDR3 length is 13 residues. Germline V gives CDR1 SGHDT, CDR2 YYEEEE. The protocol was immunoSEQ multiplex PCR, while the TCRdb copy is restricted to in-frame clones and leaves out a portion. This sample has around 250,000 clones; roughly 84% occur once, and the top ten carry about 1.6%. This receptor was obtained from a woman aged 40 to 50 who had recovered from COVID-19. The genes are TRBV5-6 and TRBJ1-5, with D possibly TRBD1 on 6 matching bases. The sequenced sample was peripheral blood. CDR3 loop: CASSLQGGQPQHF. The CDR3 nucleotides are TGTGCCAGCAGCTTACAGGGCGGTCAGCCCCAGCATTTT.